This TCR beta chain was observed in a study of blood T cell repertoires in COVID-19. The V gene lost 2 bases and the J gene lost 6 bases, with 19 bases spanning the gap. The germline V gene encodes CDR1 GTSNPN and CDR2 SVGIG (reference sequence). The CDR3 runs to 15 residues. Those who participated ranged in age from roughly 18 to 100 years and resided in under 25 US areas. Some clones are missing from TCRdb's copy, which holds only in-frame ones; the method was immunoSEQ multiplex PCR. Counted here are almost 500,000 clones, approximately 91% occurring once; the ten biggest clones make up 6.5% to 8.5%.

The chain employs TRBV30 and TRBJ1-2, with D perhaps TRBD1 (5 bases). The origin of this receptor is an older woman who had recovered from COVID-19. Sequencing was carried out using PBMCs or T cells enriched from blood (not recorded which). The CDR3 protein is CAWSRVTYLGDGYTF. CDR3 nucleotide sequence: TGTGCCTGGAGTAGAGTGACCTACCTAGGGGATGGCTACACCTTC.